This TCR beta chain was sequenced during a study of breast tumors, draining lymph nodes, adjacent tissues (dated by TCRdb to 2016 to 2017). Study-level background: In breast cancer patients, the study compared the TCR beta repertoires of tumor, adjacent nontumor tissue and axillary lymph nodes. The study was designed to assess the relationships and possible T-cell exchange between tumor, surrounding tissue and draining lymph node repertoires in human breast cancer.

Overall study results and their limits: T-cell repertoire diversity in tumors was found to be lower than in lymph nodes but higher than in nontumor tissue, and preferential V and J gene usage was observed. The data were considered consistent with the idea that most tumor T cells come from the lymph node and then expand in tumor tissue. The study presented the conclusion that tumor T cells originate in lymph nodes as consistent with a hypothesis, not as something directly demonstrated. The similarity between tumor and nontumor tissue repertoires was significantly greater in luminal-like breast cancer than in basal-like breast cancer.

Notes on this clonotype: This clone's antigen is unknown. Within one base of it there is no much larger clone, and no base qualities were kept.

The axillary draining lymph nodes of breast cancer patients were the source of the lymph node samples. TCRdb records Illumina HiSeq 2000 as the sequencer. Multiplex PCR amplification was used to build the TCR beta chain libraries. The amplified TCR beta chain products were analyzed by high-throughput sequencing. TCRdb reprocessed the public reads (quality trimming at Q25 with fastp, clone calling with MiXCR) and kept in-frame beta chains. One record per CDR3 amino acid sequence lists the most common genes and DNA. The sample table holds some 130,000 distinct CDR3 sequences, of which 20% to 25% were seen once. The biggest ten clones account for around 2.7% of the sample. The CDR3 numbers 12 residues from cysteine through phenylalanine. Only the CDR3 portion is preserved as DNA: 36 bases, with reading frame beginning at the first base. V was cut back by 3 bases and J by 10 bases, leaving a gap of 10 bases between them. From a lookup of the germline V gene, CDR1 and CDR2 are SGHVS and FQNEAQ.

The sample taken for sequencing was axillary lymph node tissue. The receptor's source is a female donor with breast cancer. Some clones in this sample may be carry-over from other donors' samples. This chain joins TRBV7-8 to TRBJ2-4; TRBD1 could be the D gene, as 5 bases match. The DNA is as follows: TGTGCCAGCAGCTTGTCAAGGGGTATTCAGTACTTC. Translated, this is CASSLSRGIQYF.